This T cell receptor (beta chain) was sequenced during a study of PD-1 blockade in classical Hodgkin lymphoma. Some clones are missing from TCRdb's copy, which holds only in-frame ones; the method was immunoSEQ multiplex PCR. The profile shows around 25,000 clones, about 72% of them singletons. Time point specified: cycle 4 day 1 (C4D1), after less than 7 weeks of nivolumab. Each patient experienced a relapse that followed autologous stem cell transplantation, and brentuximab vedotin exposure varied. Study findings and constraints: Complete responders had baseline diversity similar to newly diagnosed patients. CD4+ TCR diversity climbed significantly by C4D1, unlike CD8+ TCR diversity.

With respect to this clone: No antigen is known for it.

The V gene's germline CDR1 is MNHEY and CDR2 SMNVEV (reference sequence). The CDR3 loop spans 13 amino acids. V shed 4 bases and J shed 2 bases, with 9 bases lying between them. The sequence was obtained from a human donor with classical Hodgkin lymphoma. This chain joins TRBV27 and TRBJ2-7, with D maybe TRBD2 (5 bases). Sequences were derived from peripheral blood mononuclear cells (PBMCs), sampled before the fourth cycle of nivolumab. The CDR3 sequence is CASSSGSPYEQYF. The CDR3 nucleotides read TGTGCCAGCAGTTCGGGAAGCCCCTACGAGCAGTACTTC.